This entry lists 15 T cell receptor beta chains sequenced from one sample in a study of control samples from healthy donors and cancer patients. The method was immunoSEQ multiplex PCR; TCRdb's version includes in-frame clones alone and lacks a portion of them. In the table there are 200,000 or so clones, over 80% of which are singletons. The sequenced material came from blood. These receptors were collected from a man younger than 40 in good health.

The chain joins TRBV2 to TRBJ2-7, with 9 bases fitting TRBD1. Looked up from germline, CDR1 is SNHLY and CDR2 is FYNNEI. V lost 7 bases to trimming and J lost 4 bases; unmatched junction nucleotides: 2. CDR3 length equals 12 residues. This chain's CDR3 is CASTGTGYEQYF. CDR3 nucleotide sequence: TGTGCCAGCACTGGGACAGGGTACGAGCAGTACTTC. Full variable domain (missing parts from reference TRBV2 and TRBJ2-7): EPEVTQTPSHQVTQMGQEVILRCVPISNHLYFYWYRQILGQKVEFLVSFYNNEISEKSEIFDDQFSVERPDGSNFTLKIRSTKLEDSAMYFCASTGTGYEQYFGPGTRLTVT.

The CDR3 region has the DNA TGTGCCAGCAGCCCCGGGACAGGGGACGAGCAGTACTTC. Amino acids: CASSPGTGDEQYF. The genes are TRBV9 and TRBJ2-7; 10 bases are shared with TRBD1. CDR3 length: 13 amino acids. V lost 4 bases to trimming and J lost 5 bases; unmatched junction nucleotides: 3. The germline CDR1 and CDR2 sequences are SGDLS and YYNGEE.

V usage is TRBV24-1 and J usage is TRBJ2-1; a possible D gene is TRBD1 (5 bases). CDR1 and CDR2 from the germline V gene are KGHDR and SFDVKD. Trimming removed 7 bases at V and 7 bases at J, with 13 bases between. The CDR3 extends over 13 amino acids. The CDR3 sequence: CATRPGAGNEQFF. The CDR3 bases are TGTGCCACCAGGCCTGGAGCAGGGAATGAGCAGTTCTTC.

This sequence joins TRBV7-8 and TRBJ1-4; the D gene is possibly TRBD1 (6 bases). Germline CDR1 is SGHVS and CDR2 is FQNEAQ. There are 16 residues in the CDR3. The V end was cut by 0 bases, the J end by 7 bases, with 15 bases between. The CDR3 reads CASSLAVGGPGEKLFF. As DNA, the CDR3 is TGTGCCAGCAGCTTAGCAGTGGGGGGGCCTGGTGAAAAACTGTTTTTT.

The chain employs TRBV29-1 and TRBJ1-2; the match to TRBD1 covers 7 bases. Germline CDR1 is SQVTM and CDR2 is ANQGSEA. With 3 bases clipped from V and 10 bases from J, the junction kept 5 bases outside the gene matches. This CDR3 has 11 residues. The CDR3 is CSVDTGEVYTF. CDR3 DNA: TGCAGCGTTGATACAGGGGAAGTCTACACCTTC.

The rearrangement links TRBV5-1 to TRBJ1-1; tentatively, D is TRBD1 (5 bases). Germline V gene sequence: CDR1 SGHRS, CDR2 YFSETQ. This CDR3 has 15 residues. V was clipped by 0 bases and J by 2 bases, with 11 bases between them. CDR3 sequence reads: CASSLADSSNTEAFF. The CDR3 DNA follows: TGCGCCAGCAGCTTGGCCGACAGTAGCAACACTGAAGCTTTCTTT.

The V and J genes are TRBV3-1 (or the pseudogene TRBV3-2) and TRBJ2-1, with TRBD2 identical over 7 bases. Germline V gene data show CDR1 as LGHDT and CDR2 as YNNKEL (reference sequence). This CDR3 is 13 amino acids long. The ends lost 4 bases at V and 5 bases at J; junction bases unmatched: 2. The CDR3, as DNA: TGTGCCAGCAGCCCTACTAGCGACAATGAGCAGTTCTTC. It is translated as CASSPTSDNEQFF.

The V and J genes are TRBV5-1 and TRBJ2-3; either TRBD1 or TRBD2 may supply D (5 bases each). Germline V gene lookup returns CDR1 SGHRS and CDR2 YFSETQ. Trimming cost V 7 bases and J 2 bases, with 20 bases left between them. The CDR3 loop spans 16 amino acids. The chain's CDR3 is CASEEGPGRNTDTQYF. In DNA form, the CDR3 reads TGCGCCAGCGAGGAAGGACCGGGACGGAACACAGATACGCAGTATTTT.

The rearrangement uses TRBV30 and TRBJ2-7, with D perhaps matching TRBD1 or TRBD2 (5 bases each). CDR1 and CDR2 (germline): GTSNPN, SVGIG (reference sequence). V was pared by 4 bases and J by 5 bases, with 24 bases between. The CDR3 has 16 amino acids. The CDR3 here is CAWNQVGPTGTHEQYF. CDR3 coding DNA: TGTGCCTGGAACCAAGTCGGCCCGACGGGGACCCACGAGCAGTACTTC.

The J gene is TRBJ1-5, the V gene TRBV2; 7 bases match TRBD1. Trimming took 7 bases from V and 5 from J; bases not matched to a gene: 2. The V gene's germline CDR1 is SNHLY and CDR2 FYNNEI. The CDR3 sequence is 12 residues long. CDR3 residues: CASNRGDQPQHF. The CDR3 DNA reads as TGTGCCAGCAACAGGGGTGATCAGCCCCAGCATTTT.

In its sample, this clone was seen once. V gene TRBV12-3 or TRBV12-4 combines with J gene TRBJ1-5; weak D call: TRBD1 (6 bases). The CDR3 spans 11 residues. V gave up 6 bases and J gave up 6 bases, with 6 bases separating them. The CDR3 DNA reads TGTGCCAGCAGCAGGGGTCAGCCCCAGCATTTT. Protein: CASSRGQPQHF.

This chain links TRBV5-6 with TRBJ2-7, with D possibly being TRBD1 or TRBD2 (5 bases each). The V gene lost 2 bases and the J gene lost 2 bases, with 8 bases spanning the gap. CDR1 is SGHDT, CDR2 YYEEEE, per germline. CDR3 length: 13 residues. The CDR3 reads CASSFRGPYEQYF. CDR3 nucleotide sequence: TGTGCCAGCAGCTTCCGGGGACCCTACGAGCAGTACTTC.

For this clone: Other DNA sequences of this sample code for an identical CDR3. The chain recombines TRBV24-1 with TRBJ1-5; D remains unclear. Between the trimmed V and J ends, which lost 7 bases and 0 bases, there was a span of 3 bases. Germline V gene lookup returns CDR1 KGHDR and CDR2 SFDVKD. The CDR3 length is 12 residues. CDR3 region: CATSDSNQPQHF. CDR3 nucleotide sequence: TGTGCCACCAGCGATAGCAATCAGCCCCAGCATTTT.

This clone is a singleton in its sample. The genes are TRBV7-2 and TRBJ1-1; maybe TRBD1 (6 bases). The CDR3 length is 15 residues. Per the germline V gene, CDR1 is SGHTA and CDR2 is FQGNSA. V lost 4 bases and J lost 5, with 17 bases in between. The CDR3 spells CASSSRTVGTTEAFF. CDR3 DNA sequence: TGTGCCAGCAGCTCCCGGACAGTAGGTACAACTGAAGCTTTCTTT.

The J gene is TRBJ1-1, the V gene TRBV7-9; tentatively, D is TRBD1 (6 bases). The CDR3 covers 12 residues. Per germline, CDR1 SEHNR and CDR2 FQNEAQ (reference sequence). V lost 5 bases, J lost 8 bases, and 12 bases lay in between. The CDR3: CASSKLDREAFF. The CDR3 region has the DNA TGTGCCAGCAGCAAGCTCGACAGGGAAGCTTTCTTT.